The present entry profiles one T cell receptor beta chain with its context. The data originate from a study of blood T cell repertoires in COVID-19. As for the study in general: PBMCs, B-cell-depleted T cells, or T cells provided the cDNA or gDNA that made up the material.

The cohort comprised adults aged roughly 18 to 95 years residing in about two dozen US areas. Cohort assignment relied on participant-reported clinical history. In the original workflow: Reference gene primer amplification in the assay estimated nucleated cell counts. This table comes from immunoSEQ multiplex PCR, and its TCRdb copy is limited to in-frame clones, with some not included. Clone size and the V and J calls come from that table; the DNA yielded D and trimming. This table holds around 180,000 clones, 76% found once. From germline, CDR1 is SGHNT and CDR2 YYREEE (reference sequence). The CDR3 totals 18 residues. With 10 bases removed from V and 4 bases from J, the gap between germline ends came to 27 bases.

V usage is TRBV5-4 and J usage is TRBJ2-6; perhaps TRBD2 as D (5 bases). Sequenced: PBMCs or T cells enriched from blood (not recorded which). The sequence was collected from a woman in her forties or fifties with acute COVID-19. The CDR3 protein is CAARSSGDDRLGANVLTF. The CDR3 nucleotides read TGTGCCGCCCGGTCCTCCGGGGATGATAGGTTGGGGGCCAACGTCCTGACTTTC.